These 3 T cell receptor beta chains share one sample of origin, sequenced in a study of CD4 T cells in relation to SARS-CoV-2 and coronaviruses. The unexposed donors gave CD4+ T cells in about 2011-2018, prior to COVID-19. The table came from immunoSEQ multiplex PCR; TCRdb's copy has only in-frame clones and leaves some out. The top ten hold around 0.23% of the sample, which has 60,000 to 75,000 clones, 90% to 95% seen once. The source material was naive CD4+ T cells from PBMCs. Documented subset: naive CD4+ T cells isolated by negative enrichment. The source of these receptors is a human donor in good health.

This clone has just a few counts. This chain uses TRBV3-1 (or the pseudogene TRBV3-2) with TRBJ2-2; the D gene is possibly TRBD1 (5 bases). Germline CDR1 and CDR2: LGHDT and YNNKEL (reference sequence). The CDR3 totals 12 residues. The germline V and J ends were trimmed by 1 base and 12 bases, with 9 bases remaining between them. Here the CDR3 DNA reads TGTGCCAGCAGCCAAGGATCAGGGCAGCTGTTTTTT. Its translation is CASSQGSGQLFF.

The rearrangement joins TRBV24-1 to TRBJ2-3; 7 bases match TRBD1. Germline CDR1 and CDR2: KGHDR and SFDVKD. This CDR3 region has 16 residues. V gave up 4 bases and J gave up 5 bases; unmatched junction bases: 11. CDR3 in amino acids: CATSDRGKFVGDTQYF. CDR3 coding DNA: TGTGCCACCAGTGACAGGGGGAAATTTGTAGGAGATACGCAGTATTTT.

This chain links TRBV28 with TRBJ1-2; 7 bases match TRBD1. Unmatched junction bases numbered 6, after V lost 4 bases and J lost 4 bases. The CDR3 runs 14 residues. Per germline, CDR1 MDHEN and CDR2 SYDVKM. The CDR3 protein is CASSSPGQTYGYTF. CDR3 bases: TGTGCCAGCAGTTCCCCGGGACAGACCTATGGCTACACCTTC.